This TCR beta chain was obtained from a study of regulatory T cells in long-lasting Graves disease. Regarding time point: newly diagnosed GD, antithyroid drugs for less than 3 months. Making the TCR library involved RNA that had been extracted from PBMCs. This clonotype showed up just a few times. The germline V and J ends were trimmed by 1 base and 9 bases, with 10 bases remaining between them. From germline, CDR1 is KGHSH and CDR2 LQKENI. CDR3 size: 13 residues. Both iRepertoire HTBI primers and Arm-PCR of CDR3 regions were used to build the TCR beta libraries. TCRdb itself ran the multiplex PCR reads through MiXCR, one entry per CDR3 protein. The repertoire includes a few hundred thousand distinct CDR3 sequences, roughly 19% of them detected once, and 12% sits in the top ten. Another study also made use of these data, one on T cells in Graves' hyperthyroidism and ophthalmopathy.

This TCR was sampled from a woman aged 25-40 years with Graves disease. This chain joins TRBV18 and TRBJ1-5, with D uncertain. Material: peripheral blood mononuclear cells (PBMCs), obtained at new diagnosis, from a patient treated with antithyroid drugs. In DNA form, the CDR3 reads TGTGCCAGCTCACCACGTGATGTAGGGCCCCAGCATTTT. Translation gives CASSPRDVGPQHF. The entire variable domain, with the rest obtained from reference TRBV18 and TRBJ1-5, is as follows: NAGVMQNPRHLVRRRGQEARLRCSPMKGHSHVYWYRQLPEEGLKFMVYLQKENIIDESGMPKERFSAEFPKEGPSILRIQQVVRGDSAAYFCASSPRDVGPQHFGDGTRLSIL.